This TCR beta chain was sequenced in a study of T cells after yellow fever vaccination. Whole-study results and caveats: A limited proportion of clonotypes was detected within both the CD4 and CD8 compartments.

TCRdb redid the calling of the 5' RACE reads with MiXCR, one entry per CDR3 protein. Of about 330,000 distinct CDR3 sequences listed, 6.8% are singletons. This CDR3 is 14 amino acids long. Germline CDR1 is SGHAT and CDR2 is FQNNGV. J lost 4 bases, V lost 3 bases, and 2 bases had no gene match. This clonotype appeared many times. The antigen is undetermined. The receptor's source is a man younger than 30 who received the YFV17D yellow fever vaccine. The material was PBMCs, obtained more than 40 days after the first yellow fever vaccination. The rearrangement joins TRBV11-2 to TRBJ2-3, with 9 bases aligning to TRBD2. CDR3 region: CASSFSGGPDTQYF. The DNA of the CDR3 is TGTGCCAGCAGCTTCAGCGGGGGGCCAGATACGCAGTATTTT.